These 22 T cell receptor beta chains came from one sample sequenced in a study of response to subunit inactivated influenza vaccine. TCRdb processed the RT-PCR reads anew with MiXCR; each CDR3 protein has one entry. The table lists about 570,000 distinct CDR3 sequences, around 11% of them singletons. These same data were also listed under a study on T cells expressing NK-cell markers. According to that study: UMIs accompanied the 5'RACE template switching by which TCR beta cDNA was made.

This specimen was PBMCs from blood, taken on the day of vaccination. The receptors come from a man between 50 and 59 years old who received an inactivated influenza vaccine.

This clonotype was found many times. The chain is built from TRBV18 and TRBJ1-5; D not resolved. CDR3 size: 13 residues. The germline V gene has CDR1 KGHSH and CDR2 LQKENI. Deletions cut 6 bases from V and 7 bases from J, with 13 bases between. The CDR3 protein is CASSFHPEQPQHF. Here the CDR3 DNA reads TGTGCCAGCTCGTTCCATCCAGAACAGCCCCAGCATTTT. The full variable domain, its missing parts supplied by reference TRBV18 and TRBJ1-5, is NAGVMQNPRHLVRRRGQEARLRCSPMKGHSHVYWYRQLPEEGLKFMVYLQKENIIDESGMPKERFSAEFPKEGPSILRIQQVVRGDSAAYFCASSFHPEQPQHFGDGTRLSIL.

This chain uses TRBV5-5 with TRBJ2-2, with D perhaps matching TRBD2 (6 bases). Trimming took 4 bases from V and 2 from J, leaving 15 bases between them. The CDR3 runs 16 residues. CDR1 and CDR2 (germline): SGHKS, YYEKEE (reference sequence). The CDR3 region is CASSPFGLTNTGELFF. In DNA, the CDR3 is TGTGCCAGCAGCCCATTTGGACTAACTAACACCGGGGAGCTGTTTTTT.

The sample holds a few counts of this clonotype. The V gene is TRBV30, the J gene TRBJ2-7; 8 bases are a match to TRBD1. The V segment lost 2 bases and the J segment 5 bases; nucleotides outside the gene matches: 11. The CDR3 is 15 amino acids. From germline, CDR1 is GTSNPN and CDR2 SVGIG (reference sequence). The CDR3 nucleotides are TGTGCCTGGAGTTTCGGACAGGGTGAGCTCCACGAGCAGTACTTC. This codes for CAWSFGQGELHEQYF.

In the case of this clonotype: A much larger clone sits a single nucleotide away, making a read error possible. As the CDR3 is not closed by the conserved phenylalanine or tryptophan, this likely results from a read error. This chain uses TRBV6-1 with TRBJ1-2; 7 bases agree with TRBD1. V gave up 7 bases and J gave up 7 bases; unmatched junction bases: 9. Germline V gene sequence: CDR1 MNHNS, CDR2 SASEGT. The CDR3 runs 13 residues. The CDR3, as DNA: TGTGCCAGCACCGAGACAGGGAAAGGTGGCTACACCTAC. Protein product: CASTETGKGGYTY.

CDR3 in DNA: TGCAGTGCTAGCCAGAACTATGGCTACACCTTC. Protein: CSASQNYGYTF. The V and J genes are TRBV20-1 and TRBJ1-2; the D is unclear. V was trimmed by 3 bases and J by 2 bases, leaving 4 bases between them. This CDR3 has 11 residues. Germline CDR1 and CDR2: DFQATT and SNEGSKA (reference sequence).

The rearrangement joins TRBV5-1 to TRBJ2-5; the D is unclear. The V gene's germline CDR1 is SGHRS and CDR2 YFSETQ. The CDR3 consists of 15 residues. Trimming cost V 1 base and J 5 bases, with 15 bases left between them. This CDR3 reads CASSLSSQPGETQYF. The CDR3 DNA reads as TGCGCCAGCAGCTTGTCCAGCCAGCCGGGCGAGACCCAGTACTTC.

This clonotype was seen only a few times. The chain uses TRBV12-3 or TRBV12-4 and TRBJ1-5; TRBD1 matches at 7 bases. The CDR3 covers 15 residues. V lost 4 bases and J lost 4; bases outside the gene matches: 7. CDR3 DNA: TGTGCCAGCAGTTCACTCGGGACAGCAAATCAGCCCCAGCATTTT. This encodes CASSSLGTANQPQHF.

This sequence joins TRBV7-2 and TRBJ2-3, with 10 bases lining up with TRBD2. Germline V CDR1 and CDR2: SGHTA, FQGNSA. V was clipped by 7 bases and J by 5 bases; unmatched bases: 9. The CDR3 has 15 residues. Here the CDR3 reads CASTVTSGILDTQYF. In nucleotides, the CDR3 is TGTGCCAGCACCGTAACTAGCGGGATTCTAGATACGCAGTATTTT.

This clonotype was picked up a small number of times. The chain combines TRBV5-1 with TRBJ1-4, with 10 bases lining up with TRBD1. The V and J ends lost 1 base and 7 bases, in that order; junction bases with no gene match: 4. Germline V lookup: CDR1 SGHRS, CDR2 YFSETQ. CDR3 length: 15 residues. CDR3 DNA: TGCGCCAGCAGCTTGAGTGACAGGGGGCCTGAAAAACTGTTTTTT. This sequence encodes CASSLSDRGPEKLFF.

This clonotype was seen a handful of times. The V and J genes are TRBV5-1 and TRBJ2-7; 7 nucleotides match TRBD1. The length of the CDR3 is 14 residues. V dropped 6 bases and J dropped 3; count of bases not matched to a gene: 9. Germline V CDR1 and CDR2: SGHRS, YFSETQ. The CDR3 sequence is CASTPGTANYEQYF. The CDR3 coding sequence is TGCGCCAGCACACCCGGGACAGCGAACTACGAGCAGTACTTC.

The gene calls are TRBV4-3 and TRBJ2-5, with D tentatively TRBD2 (6 bases). The CDR3 contains 15 residues. Trimming removed 1 base at V and 5 bases at J, with 14 bases between. Germline CDR1 and CDR2: LGHNA and YSLEER. The CDR3 here is CASSQVLAGYETQYF. The CDR3 DNA reads TGCGCCAGCAGCCAAGTACTAGCTGGCTATGAGACCCAGTACTTC.

This clonotype was picked up a small number of times. The germline gene is not matched at one end of the junction; a read error may be the cause. The gene calls are TRBV20-1 and TRBJ1-6, with D perhaps matching TRBD1 (6 bases). Germline lookup yields CDR1 DFQATT and CDR2 SNEGSKA (reference sequence). The length of the CDR3 is 14 residues. Written as DNA, the CDR3 is TGCAGCGCTAATCTATTACAGGGAACCACACCCCTCCACTTT. It yields the protein CSANLLQGTTPLHF.

This clonotype occurred a few times. The chain couples TRBV20-1 to TRBJ2-7; the match to TRBD1 covers 7 bases. The CDR3 length is 14 residues. Per germline, CDR1 DFQATT and CDR2 SNEGSKA (reference sequence). With 4 bases clipped from V and 6 bases from J, the junction kept 12 bases outside the gene matches. DNA for the CDR3: TGCAGTGCTACCCCCCTATCGACAGGGATCGAGCAGTACTTC. This gives the protein CSATPLSTGIEQYF.

This clonotype was seen more than once but under ten times. The J gene is TRBJ2-7, the V gene TRBV12-3 or TRBV12-4; D ambiguous. The V end lost 3 bases, the J end lost 0 bases, and 15 bases lay between the germline ends. The CDR3 length is 16 residues. DNA of the CDR3: TGTGCCAGCAGTTTTGGTCTACGGTCGGGCTCCTACGAGCAGTACTTC. Translating gives CASSFGLRSGSYEQYF.

This clonotype was recorded a few times. The V and J genes are TRBV25-1 and TRBJ2-7; D is unclear. The CDR3 totals 13 residues. Trimming took off 8 bases at V and 0 bases at J, with 11 bases between the two ends. Germline lookup yields CDR1 MGHDK and CDR2 SYGVNS. The CDR3 coding sequence is TGTGCCAGCCGCATGACGGGCTCCTACGAGCAGTACTTC. This gives the protein CASRMTGSYEQYF.

The chain links TRBV6-2 or TRBV6-3 to TRBJ2-5; D gene uncertain. The CDR3 sequence is 15 residues long. Looked up from germline, CDR1 is MNHEY and CDR2 is SVGEGT. Trimming removed 2 bases from V and 5 bases from J, with 15 bases in between. Here the CDR3 reads CASSYPRGLAETQYF. The CDR3 DNA is TGTGCCAGCAGTTACCCCCGCGGATTGGCGGAGACCCAGTACTTC.

The chain couples TRBV19 to TRBJ2-2; D might be TRBD1 or TRBD2, each matching 5 bases. The CDR3 covers 15 residues. Trimming cost V 5 bases and J 4 bases, with 14 bases left between them. CDR1 and CDR2 from the germline V gene are LNHDA and SQIVND (reference sequence). The CDR3 loop reads CASSESGTVTGELFF. The DNA for the CDR3 is TGTGCCAGTAGTGAATCCGGGACGGTCACCGGGGAGCTGTTTTTT.

The sample holds many counts of this clonotype. This rearrangement joins TRBV4-1 to TRBJ1-2; D perhaps matches TRBD1 (5 bases). Germline V gene data show CDR1 as MGHRA and CDR2 as YSYEKL. The CDR3 consists of 13 residues. Trimming cost V 4 bases and J 7 bases, with 13 bases left between them. The CDR3 nucleotides read TGCGCCAGCAGCCGTCCAGGGCCAGGTGGCTACACCTTC. Translation gives CASSRPGPGGYTF.

This chain uses TRBV6-2 or TRBV6-3 with TRBJ1-1, with D possibly TRBD1 on 5 matching bases. The CDR3 length is 17 residues. CDR1 is MNHEY and CDR2 is SVGEGT in the germline V gene. Trimming cost V 6 bases and J 0 bases, with 20 bases left between them. The CDR3 is CASSRLRQRIVNTEAFF. In DNA form, the CDR3 reads TGTGCCAGCAGCCGACTTAGACAGCGGATTGTGAACACTGAAGCTTTCTTT.

The rearrangement joins TRBV9 to TRBJ2-2; D perhaps matches TRBD1 (7 bases). The CDR3 has 13 amino acids. V lost 3 bases and J lost 7, with 10 bases in between. Per germline, CDR1 SGDLS and CDR2 YYNGEE. CDR3 sequence (DNA): TGTGCCAGCAGCGCAGGGGGGTACGGGGAGCTGTTTTTT. Amino acids: CASSAGGYGELFF.

The chain couples TRBV20-1 to TRBJ2-1, with 8 bases that match TRBD2. Germline CDR1 reads DFQATT; CDR2 reads SNEGSKA (reference sequence). The CDR3 covers 15 residues. The V gene end was trimmed by 3 bases and the J gene end by 4 bases; junction bases not matched to a gene: 8. The CDR3 spells CSARRASGLYNEQFF. Here the CDR3 DNA reads TGCAGTGCTAGGCGGGCTAGCGGGTTGTACAATGAGCAGTTCTTC.

This clonotype was found many times. The V call is TRBV5-1, the J call TRBJ1-1; D call uncertain. Trimming pared 0 bases from V and 7 bases from J, leaving 10 bases between. The CDR3 consists of 13 residues. Per germline, CDR1 SGHRS and CDR2 YFSETQ. CDR3 residues: CASSLEPGDEAFF. CDR3 coding DNA: TGCGCCAGCAGCTTGGAACCAGGTGATGAAGCTTTCTTT.